Listed here are 29 T cell receptor beta chains from one sample, sequenced in a study of OX40 agonist ivuxolimab in advanced cancers. Sequencing used immunoSEQ multiplex PCR; TCRdb keeps in-frame clones, though not all of them. The repertoire has 57,000 or so clones, around 84% of them found once; the top ten carry roughly 4.4%. Sequences were derived from CD4+ or CD8+ T cells sorted from blood, sampled in a trial of the OX40 agonist ivuxolimab. The receptor set was obtained from an adult with an advanced solid tumor such as melanoma, head and neck, liver or kidney cancer.

CDR3 bases: TGTGCCAGCAGTCCCAGGGAATCTGGGGCCAACGTCCTGACTTTC. Residues: CASSPRESGANVLTF. The chain is built from TRBV9 and TRBJ2-6, with D perhaps matching TRBD1 (5 bases). Germline CDR1 is SGDLS and CDR2 is YYNGEE. V was cut by 5 bases and J by 1 base, with 10 bases left in between. The CDR3 has 15 amino acids.

This chain links TRBV5-1 with TRBJ2-1; D unclear. The germline V and J ends were trimmed by 1 base and 13 bases, with 9 bases remaining between them. This CDR3 spans 11 amino acids. Per the germline V gene, CDR1 is SGHRS and CDR2 is YFSETQ. The CDR3, as DNA: TGCGCCAGCAGCTTGCGGTCCTTCCAGTTCTTC. Its protein is CASSLRSFQFF.

The chain has TRBV15 and TRBJ2-1; D not certain. V lost 0 bases, J lost 5 bases, and 5 bases lay in between. In germline, CDR1 is LNHNV, CDR2 YYDKDF (reference sequence). The CDR3 loop spans 13 amino acids. The CDR3 region is CATSRDLDNEQFF. The CDR3 region has the DNA TGTGCCACCAGCAGAGATCTGGACAATGAGCAGTTCTTC.

The rearrangement uses TRBV28 and TRBJ1-6; 7 bases match TRBD1. V shed 7 bases, J shed 3 bases, and the junction held 12 bases outside the gene matches. Per germline, CDR1 MDHEN and CDR2 SYDVKM. There are 17 residues in the CDR3. CDR3 sequence: CASTPRRRQGYNSPLHF. DNA for the CDR3: TGTGCCAGCACCCCTCGCCGACGACAGGGCTATAATTCACCCCTCCACTTT.

There are a few counts of this clone. The chain recombines TRBV7-9 with TRBJ2-7, with unresolved D. Trimming stripped 5 bases from V and 3 bases from J, with 8 bases between. Germline V gene lookup returns CDR1 SEHNR and CDR2 FQNEAQ (reference sequence). The CDR3 runs 12 residues. The CDR3 here is CASSASGYEQYF. The CDR3 bases are TGTGCCAGCAGCGCATCGGGCTACGAGCAGTACTTC.

The V gene is TRBV5-1, the J gene TRBJ2-6; D not certain. The CDR3 is 14 residues long. Trimming pared 6 bases from V and 1 base from J, leaving 8 bases between. Germline V gene lookup returns CDR1 SGHRS and CDR2 YFSETQ. In DNA, the CDR3 is TGCGCCAGCACAGATCATTCTGGGGCCAACGTCCTGACTTTC. Its protein product is CASTDHSGANVLTF.

The gene calls are TRBV7-8 and TRBJ2-1; TRBD2 might be the D (6 bases). CDR3 size: 14 residues. Germline CDR1 SGHVS, CDR2 FQNEAQ. The germline V and J ends were trimmed by 5 bases and 4 bases, with 12 bases remaining between them. This CDR3 is CASSVSGTYNEQFF. The CDR3 bases are TGTGCCAGCAGCGTTAGCGGAACTTACAATGAGCAGTTCTTC.

V and J are TRBV27 and TRBJ1-6; D is ambiguous. The CDR3 contains 15 residues. V dropped 5 bases and J dropped 10 bases, with 18 bases sitting between them. Germline V gene lookup returns CDR1 MNHEY and CDR2 SMNVEV (reference sequence). CDR3 in DNA: TGTGCCAGCAGTACCCGTGGACCGCTTCGATCACCCCTCCACTTT. Translation: CASSTRGPLRSPLHF.

The rearrangement uses TRBV4-2 and TRBJ1-2; 10 bases map to TRBD1. After removal of 1 base from V and 8 bases from J, the junction contained 4 bases not matched to a gene. Germline V gives CDR1 LGHNA, CDR2 YNFKEQ. The CDR3 covers 14 residues. This chain's CDR3 is CASSQGQGAGGYTF. For the CDR3, the DNA is TGTGCCAGCAGCCAAGGACAGGGGGCGGGCGGCTACACCTTC.

The CDR3 DNA reads as TGTGCCAGCAGCCAAGATACCGCAGGGGGAAATGTCTATGGCTACACCTTC. Amino acids: CASSQDTAGGNVYGYTF. The rearrangement links TRBV4-2 to TRBJ1-2, with 7 bases lining up with TRBD1. Trimming removed 0 bases from V and 4 bases from J; junction bases left unmatched: 11. This CDR3 has 17 residues. Germline assignment: CDR1 LGHNA and CDR2 YNFKEQ.

This clone was found many times. This chain uses TRBV2 with TRBJ2-6, with a possible D match to TRBD1 (6 bases). Germline V lookup: CDR1 SNHLY, CDR2 FYNNEI. CDR3 length: 14 residues. Trimming cost V 10 bases and J 0 bases, with 10 bases left between them. In nucleotides, the CDR3 is TGTGCCAAACAGGGACACTCTGGGGCCAACGTCCTGACTTTC. This sequence encodes CAKQGHSGANVLTF.

The chain employs TRBV11-2 and TRBJ1-6; 7 nucleotides match TRBD1. Germline V gives CDR1 SGHAT, CDR2 FQNNGV. There are 14 residues in the CDR3. The V gene end was trimmed by 3 bases and the J gene end by 5 bases; junction bases not matched to a gene: 1. The CDR3 is CASSLTGNNSPLHF. The CDR3 nucleotides are TGTGCCAGCAGCTTGACAGGGAATAATTCACCCCTCCACTTT.

The V call is TRBV2, the J call TRBJ2-5; D call uncertain. V lost 3 bases and J lost 4, with 9 bases in between. CDR1 SNHLY and CDR2 FYNNEI come from the germline V gene. This CDR3 region has 13 residues. For the CDR3, the DNA is TGTGCCAGCAGTGAGTTGTTGAGAGAGACCCAGTACTTC. Its protein product is CASSELLRETQYF.

This rearrangement joins TRBV9 to TRBJ2-7, with D hard to call. V lost 4 bases and J lost 0, with 14 bases in between. The CDR3 extends over 15 amino acids. Germline V lookup: CDR1 SGDLS, CDR2 YYNGEE. DNA of the CDR3: TGTGCCAGCAGCCGAAGGACGGAGAGCTCCTACGAGCAGTACTTC. Its translation is CASSRRTESSYEQYF.

The chain combines TRBV27 with TRBJ1-4; D unclear. Germline V gene data show CDR1 as MNHEY and CDR2 as SMNVEV (reference sequence). The CDR3 is made up of 14 amino acids. With 6 bases removed from V and 4 bases from J, the gap between germline ends came to 12 bases. The CDR3 nucleotides read TGTGCCAGCAGCCCGGACGGAATTAATGAAAAACTGTTTTTT. Its protein is CASSPDGINEKLFF. The whole variable domain, remainder taken from reference TRBV27 and TRBJ1-4, is EAQVTQNPRYLITVTGKKLTVTCSQNMNHEYMSWYRQDPGLGLRQIYYSMNVEVTDKGDVPEGYKVSRKEKRNFPLILESPSPNQTSLYFCASSPDGINEKLFFGSGTQLSVL.

The CDR3 bases are TGTGCCAGTAGTTACAGGGGGAGCCATCAGCCCCAGCATTTT. This encodes CASSYRGSHQPQHF. The chain links TRBV19 to TRBJ1-5; 8 bases agree with TRBD1. V lost 5 bases to trimming and J lost 5 bases; unmatched junction nucleotides: 5. The CDR3 has 14 amino acids. Germline V gene data show CDR1 as LNHDA and CDR2 as SQIVND (reference sequence).

The chain employs TRBV27 and TRBJ1-2, with D maybe TRBD1 (6 bases). Between the trimmed V and J ends, which lost 3 bases and 5 bases, there was a span of 22 bases. Per germline, CDR1 MNHEY and CDR2 SMNVEV (reference sequence). CDR3 length equals 17 residues. CDR3 DNA: TGTGCCAGCAGTTTTGTGGGGGCTAGGCCTACTACATATGGCTACACCTTC. Translating gives CASSFVGARPTTYGYTF.

This clone appeared a single time. This chain links TRBV9 with TRBJ1-4; TRBD1 aligns across 7 bases. The CDR3 has 15 residues. J was trimmed by 8 bases and V by 2 bases; bases with no gene match: 9. Germline-derived CDR1 and CDR2 are SGDLS and YYNGEE. CDR3 protein: CASSVATGLREKLFF. Here the CDR3 DNA reads TGTGCCAGCAGCGTTGCGACAGGGCTTCGGGAAAAACTGTTTTTT.

This clone was counted once. This chain joins TRBV28 and TRBJ2-5, with 9 bases aligning to TRBD1. This CDR3 region has 15 residues. The germline CDR1 and CDR2 sequences are MDHEN and SYDVKM. Germline trimming cut 6 bases from V and 11 bases from J; bases unmatched to any gene: 16. CDR3 bases: TGTGCCAGCAGCGCACAGGGGGCTACCTCTCGTGAGCAGTACTTC. The encoded protein is CASSAQGATSREQYF.

This clone has only a few counts. The rearrangement joins TRBV5-1 to TRBJ2-5; no clear D. The CDR3 sequence is 12 residues long. Looked up from germline, CDR1 is SGHRS and CDR2 is YFSETQ. Trimming removed 6 bases from V and 5 bases from J, with 11 bases in between. CDR3 in DNA: TGCGCCAGCAAGCCGAGACACGAGACCCAGTACTTC. Protein: CASKPRHETQYF.

The chain links TRBV11-2 to TRBJ1-2, with 8 positions matching TRBD1. V dropped 4 bases and J dropped 4; count of bases not matched to a gene: 5. This CDR3 is built from 14 residues. Germline CDR1 is SGHAT and CDR2 is FQNNGV. The DNA of the CDR3 is TGTGCCAGCAGCTCCCGGACAGGGAGCTATGGCTACACCTTC. Residues: CASSSRTGSYGYTF. Full variable domain (remainder filled in from reference TRBV11-2 and TRBJ1-2): EAGVAQSPRYKIIEKRQSVAFWCNPISGHATLYWYQQILGQGPKLLIQFQNNGVVDDSQLPKDRFSAERLKGVDSTLKIQPAKLEDSAVYLCASSSRTGSYGYTFGSGTRLTVV.

The genes are TRBV7-9 and TRBJ1-6; 7 bases are shared with TRBD1. CDR1 and CDR2 from the germline V gene are SEHNR and FQNEAQ (reference sequence). Trimming at V came to 5 bases and at J to 10 bases, leaving 8 bases not matched to a gene. The CDR3 has 14 residues. The DNA for the CDR3 is TGTGCCAGCAGCATCGACAGGGACGGGTCACCCCTCCACTTT. Residues: CASSIDRDGSPLHF.

The V gene is TRBV7-9, the J gene TRBJ2-6; D remains ambiguous. The germline CDR1 and CDR2 sequences are SEHNR and FQNEAQ (reference sequence). CDR3 size: 13 residues. The V and J ends lost 5 bases and 0 bases respectively, with 2 bases between them. CDR3 residues: CASSRSGANVLTF. CDR3 in DNA: TGTGCCAGCAGCCGCTCTGGGGCCAACGTCCTGACTTTC.

As DNA, the CDR3 is TGTGCCAGTAGTATCCTAGCGGGAAGGGGTGAGCAGTTCTTC. Translating it yields CASSILAGRGEQFF. This chain joins TRBV19 and TRBJ2-1; 9 nucleotides line up with TRBD2. The CDR3 consists of 14 residues. CDR1 is LNHDA and CDR2 is SQIVND in the germline V gene (reference sequence). The ends lost 3 bases at V and 9 bases at J; junction bases unmatched: 6. The full variable domain, with the rest looked up from reference TRBV19 and TRBJ2-1, is DGGITQSPKYLFRKEGQNVTLSCEQNLNHDAMYWYRQDPGQGLRLIYYSQIVNDFQKGDIAEGYSVSREKKESFPLTVTSAQKNPTAFYLCASSILAGRGEQFFGPGTRLTVL.

As DNA, the CDR3 is TGTGCCAGCAACCTCGGACGCACGGGCGAGCAGTACTTC. It encodes CASNLGRTGEQYF. The chain joins TRBV28 to TRBJ2-5; no clear D gene. The J call could be wrong; TRBJ2-7 is a better fit for the DNA end. CDR3 length: 13 residues. CDR1 is MDHEN, CDR2 SYDVKM, per germline.

This clone turned up a few times. This chain connects TRBV6-5 to TRBJ1-3; D gene unclear. The V gene lost 0 bases and the J gene lost 0 bases, with 0 bases spanning the gap. The CDR3 is 13 residues long. Germline lookup yields CDR1 MNHEY and CDR2 SVGAGI. CDR3 amino acids: CASSYSSGNTIYF. The CDR3 DNA sequence: TGTGCCAGCAGTTACTCCTCTGGAAACACCATATATTTT.

V gene TRBV5-1 combines with J gene TRBJ2-2; the D is unclear. Germline lookup yields CDR1 SGHRS and CDR2 YFSETQ. Trimming took 3 bases from V and 2 from J, leaving 2 bases between them. CDR3 length: 12 amino acids. CDR3 sequence: CASSYNTGELFF. CDR3 nucleotides: TGCGCCAGCAGCTACAACACCGGGGAGCTGTTTTTT.

V and J are TRBV7-9 and TRBJ2-1; TRBD2 aligns across 7 bases. Germline loops: CDR1 SEHNR, CDR2 FQNEAQ (reference sequence). Trimming at V came to 3 bases and at J to 6 bases, leaving 5 bases not matched to a gene. This CDR3 contains 14 residues. This CDR3 reads CASSLEGGRNEQFF. DNA for the CDR3: TGTGCCAGCAGCTTGGAGGGAGGGCGCAATGAGCAGTTCTTC.

Worth noting for this clone: A junction end diverges from the germline sequence, so it may reflect a read error. The chain recombines TRBV5-6 with TRBJ2-7; D not resolved. CDR3 length: 11 residues. The germline CDR1 and CDR2 sequences are SGHDT and YYEEEE. CDR3 DNA: TGTGCCAGCAGCTTGTCGGGCTCTTGGGACTTC. Encoded protein: CASSLSGSWDF.